This entry is about one T cell receptor beta chain. The antigen is not known. After extraction with the RNeasy kit, about 0.45 to 1 ug of the RNA was reverse transcribed using random hexamers. TCR beta CDR3 was amplified by immunoSEQ multiplex PCR. This amplification extended across 54 Vbeta and 13 Jbeta segments. One entry per CDR3 protein, called by TCRdb with MiXCR from the immunoSEQ multiplex PCR reads. Counted here are roughly 100,000 distinct CDR3 sequences, around 94% occurring once; the ten biggest clones make up over 0.35%. The data belong to a study of CD8 T cells in Susac syndrome. Turning to the study itself: The sequenced Susac syndrome patients comprised more than five with active disease and fewer than 10 in remission. Treatment at blood withdrawal was none, corticosteroids, or intravenous immunoglobulin alone in Susac syndrome patients. Study conclusions and caveats: Clonal expansion of Susac CD8+ cells peaked in TEMRA cells, and it also peaked in active patients.

Sample: CD8+ T cells from PBMCs. The TCR originated in a human donor with Susac syndrome.

CDR3 in amino acids: CASSEGYREQYF. The CDR3 DNA sequence: TGTGCCAGCAGTGAGGGATATCGCGAGCAGTACTTC. V is TRBV2 and J is TRBJ2-7, with D hard to call. This CDR3 is 12 amino acids long. V dropped 3 bases and J dropped 6 bases, with 9 bases sitting between them. Germline values: CDR1 SNHLY, CDR2 FYNNEI.